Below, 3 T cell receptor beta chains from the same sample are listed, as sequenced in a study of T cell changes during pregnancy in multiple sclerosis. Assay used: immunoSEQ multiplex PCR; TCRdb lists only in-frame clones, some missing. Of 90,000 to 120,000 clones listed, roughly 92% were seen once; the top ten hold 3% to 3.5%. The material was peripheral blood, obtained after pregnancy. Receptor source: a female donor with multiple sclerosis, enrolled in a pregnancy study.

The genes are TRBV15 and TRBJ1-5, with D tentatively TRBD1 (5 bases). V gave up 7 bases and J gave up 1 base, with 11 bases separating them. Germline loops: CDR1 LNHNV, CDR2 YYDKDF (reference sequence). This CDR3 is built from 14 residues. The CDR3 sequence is CATNTGNSNQPQHF. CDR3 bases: TGTGCCACCAACACAGGAAACAGCAATCAGCCCCAGCATTTT.

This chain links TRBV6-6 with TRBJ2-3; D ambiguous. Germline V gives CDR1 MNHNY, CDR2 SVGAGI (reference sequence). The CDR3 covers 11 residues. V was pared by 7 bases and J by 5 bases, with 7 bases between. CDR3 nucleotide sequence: TGTGCCAGCACTCACGGAGATACGCAGTATTTT. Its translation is CASTHGDTQYF.

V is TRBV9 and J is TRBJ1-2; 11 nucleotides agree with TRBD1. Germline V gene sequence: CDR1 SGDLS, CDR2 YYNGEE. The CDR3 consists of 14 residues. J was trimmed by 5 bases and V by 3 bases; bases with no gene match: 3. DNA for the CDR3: TGTGCCAGCAGCGGGACAGGGGGCATGTATGGCTACACCTTC. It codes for CASSGTGGMYGYTF. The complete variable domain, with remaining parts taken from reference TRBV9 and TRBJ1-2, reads DSGVTQTPKHLITATGQRVTLRCSPRSGDLSVYWYQQSLDQGLQFLIQYYNGEERAKGNILERFSAQQFPDLHSELNLSSLELGDSALYFCASSGTGGMYGYTFGSGTRLTVV.